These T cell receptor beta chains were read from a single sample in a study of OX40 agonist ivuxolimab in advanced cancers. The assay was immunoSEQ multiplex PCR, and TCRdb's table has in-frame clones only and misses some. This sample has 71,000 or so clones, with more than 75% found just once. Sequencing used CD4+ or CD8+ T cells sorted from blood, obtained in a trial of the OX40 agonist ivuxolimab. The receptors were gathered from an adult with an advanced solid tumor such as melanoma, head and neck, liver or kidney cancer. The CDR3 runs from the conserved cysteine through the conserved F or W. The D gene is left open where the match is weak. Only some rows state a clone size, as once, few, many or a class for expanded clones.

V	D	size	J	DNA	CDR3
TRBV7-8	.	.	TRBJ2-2	TGTGCCAGCAGGAGACGAGTCGCGAACACCGGGGAGCTGTTTTTT	CASRRRVANTGELFF
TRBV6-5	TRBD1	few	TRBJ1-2	TGTGCCAGCAGTTACTCAGGGCTACAGGGGTTGGGCTACACCTTC	CASSYSGLQGLGYTF
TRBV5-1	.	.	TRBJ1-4	TGCGCCAGCAGACCGGACACCGGAGAAAAACTGTTTTTT	CASRPDTGEKLFF
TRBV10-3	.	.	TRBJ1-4	TGTGCCATCAGTGAGTTTGGGGGGCTCGATGAAAAACTGTTTTTT	CAISEFGGLDEKLFF
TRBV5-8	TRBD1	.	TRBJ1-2	TGTGCCAGCAGCCGGGACAGGGGGACTGGGACCTACACCTTC	CASSRDRGTGTYTF
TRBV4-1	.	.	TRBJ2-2	TGCGCCAGCAGCCAAGAAGCCTCGAACACCGGGGAGCTGTTTTTT	CASSQEASNTGELFF
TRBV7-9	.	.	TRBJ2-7	TGTGCCAGCAGCCCCCCCACGGGGTTAAGCTCCTACGAGCAGTACTTC	CASSPPTGLSSYEQYF
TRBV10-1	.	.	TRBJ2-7	TGCGCCAGCAGTGTGCGTTGGCAGGGGTCCTACGAGCAGTACTTC	CASSVRWQGSYEQYF
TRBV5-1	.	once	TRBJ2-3	TGCGCCAGCAGCTCTGAGCGGGGCACAGATACGCAGTATTTT	CASSSERGTDTQYF
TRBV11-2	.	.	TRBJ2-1	TGTGCCAGCAGTTCGGACACCGAGCAGTTCTTC	CASSSDTEQFF
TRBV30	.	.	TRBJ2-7	TGTGCCTGGAGTGTCTGGGGAGGCGAGCAGTACTTC	CAWSVWGGEQYF
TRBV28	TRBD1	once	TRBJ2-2	TGTGCCAGCAGTCTCCCCACCTCAGGGGGAAACACCGGGGAGCTGTTTTTT	CASSLPTSGGNTGELFF
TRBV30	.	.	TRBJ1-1	TGTGCCTGGAGTCGGATGAACACTGAAGCTTTCTTT	CAWSRMNTEAFF
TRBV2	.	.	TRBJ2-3	TGTGCCAGCAGTGAGGGCAGCCCCGGAGATACGCAGTATTTT	CASSEGSPGDTQYF
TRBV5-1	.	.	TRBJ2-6	TGCGCCAGCAGCTTGGGAGGGGCCGGAGTTCTTACCGGGGCCAACGTCCTGACTTTC	CASSLGGAGVLTGANVLTF
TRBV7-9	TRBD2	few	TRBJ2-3	TGTGCCAGCAGCGAATTAGCGGGAGGGCGTAGCACAGATACGCAGTATTTT	CASSELAGGRSTDTQYF
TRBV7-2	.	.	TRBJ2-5	TGTGCCAGCAGCCCTGTAGCCCGGGAGACCCAGTACTTC	CASSPVARETQYF
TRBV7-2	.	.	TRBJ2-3	TGTGCCAGCAGCTTACTGGGGGGGCCCGCAGATACGCAGTATTTT	CASSLLGGPADTQYF
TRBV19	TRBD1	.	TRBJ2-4	TGTGCCAGTAGGGACCCAGGGGGCGAAGCCAAAAACATTCAGTACTTC	CASRDPGGEAKNIQYF
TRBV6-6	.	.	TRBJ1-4	TGTGCCAGCAGTAGAGGCAGCTCAACTAATGAAAAACTGTTTTTT	CASSRGSSTNEKLFF
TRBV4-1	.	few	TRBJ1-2	TGCGCCAGCAGCCATGCCAGTCTCCTGCAGTCCTATGGCTACACCTTC	CASSHASLLQSYGYTF
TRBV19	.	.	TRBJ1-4	TGTGCCAGTCATACAGGGCGCCCGAATGAAAAACTGTTTTTT	CASHTGRPNEKLFF
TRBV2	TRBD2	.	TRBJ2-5	TGTGCCAGCGGACTAGCGGCAGAGACCCAGTACTTC	CASGLAAETQYF
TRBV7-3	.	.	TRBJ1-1	TGTGCCAGCAGCTTAATTGCCGGGGGGAACACTGAAGCTTTCTTT	CASSLIAGGNTEAFF
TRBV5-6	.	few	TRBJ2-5	TGTGCCAGCAGCTTTGGGTTCTCAAAAGAGACCCAGTACTTC	CASSFGFSKETQYF
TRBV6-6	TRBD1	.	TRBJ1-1	TGTGCCAGCAGTTGGGACAGGGGGAACACTGAAGCTTTCTTT	CASSWDRGNTEAFF
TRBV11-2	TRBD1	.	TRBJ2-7	TGTGCCAGCAGCTTAGATCAGGGGACAGGGGTATCCTTC	CASSLDQGTGVSF
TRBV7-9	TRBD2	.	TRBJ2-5	TGTGCCAGCAGCTTTTCGACTAGCGGGAGTGCGGAGACCCAGTACTTC	CASSFSTSGSAETQYF
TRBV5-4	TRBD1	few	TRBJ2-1	TGTGCCAGCAGCTCCCTGATCGGGGCAGGGGGCTTGGATGAGCAGTTCTTC	CASSSLIGAGGLDEQFF
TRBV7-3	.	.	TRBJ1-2	TGTGCCAGCAGCGCCTATCCCCGGGACGGCGGCTACACCTTC	CASSAYPRDGGYTF
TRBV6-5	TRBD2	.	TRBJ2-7	TGTGCCAGCAGCCGACTAGCGGCTCCCCTTGAGCAGTACTTC	CASSRLAAPLEQYF
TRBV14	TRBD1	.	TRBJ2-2	TGTGCCAGCAGCCAGCCGGGACAGGGGACTTCGAACACCGGGGAGCTGTTTTTT	CASSQPGQGTSNTGELFF
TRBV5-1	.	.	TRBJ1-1	TGCGCCAGCAGCTTGGGGACAGCTGAAGACACTGAAGCTTTCTTT	CASSLGTAEDTEAFF
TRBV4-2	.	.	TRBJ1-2	TGTGCCAGCAGCCAAGCTGGGGGGCAAACCAACTATGGCTACACCTTC	CASSQAGGQTNYGYTF
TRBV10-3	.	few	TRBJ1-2	TGTGCCATCAGTGAGTTGGGCGATGGAGGCTACACCTTC	CAISELGDGGYTF
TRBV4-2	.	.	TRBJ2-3	TGTGCCAGCAGCCAAGAGACCAGGATTGGGGGTACTGGGAGAGATACGCAGTATTTT	CASSQETRIGGTGRDTQYF
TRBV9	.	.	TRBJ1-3	TGTGCCAGCAGCGTAGTGGGGGGCTCTGGAAACACCATATATTTT	CASSVVGGSGNTIYF
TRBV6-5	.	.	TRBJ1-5	TGTGCCAGCAGCCAGGAGGGTTATCAGCCCCAGCATTTT	CASSQEGYQPQHF
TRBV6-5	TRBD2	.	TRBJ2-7	TGTGCCAGCAGCCCGGGGGGCTACGAGCAGTACTTC	CASSPGGYEQYF
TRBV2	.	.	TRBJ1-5	TGTGCCAGCAATCGGGGGGGGAATCAGCCCCAGCATTTT	CASNRGGNQPQHF
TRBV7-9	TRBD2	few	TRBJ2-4	TGTGCCAGCAGCTTACGGACTAGCGGGGGGGCCTCAGCCAAAAACATTCAGTACTTC	CASSLRTSGGASAKNIQYF
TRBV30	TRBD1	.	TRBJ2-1	TGTGCCTGGAGTAAAACAGGGGGCCGATGGTCCTACAATGAGCAGTTCTTC	CAWSKTGGRWSYNEQFF
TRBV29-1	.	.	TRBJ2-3	TGCAGCGTTGTTTCGGGGAAGGATACGCAGTATTTT	CSVVSGKDTQYF
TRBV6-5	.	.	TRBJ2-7	TGTGCCAGCAGTTCCGGAGGACAGACCTACGAGCAGTACTTC	CASSSGGQTYEQYF
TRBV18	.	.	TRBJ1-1	TGTGCCAGCTCACCAACAGGGAACACTGAAGCTTTCTTT	CASSPTGNTEAFF
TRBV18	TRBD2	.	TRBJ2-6	TGTGCCAGCTCACTAAGGGGACTAGCGGGAGAATCTGGGGCCAACGTCCTGACTTTC	CASSLRGLAGESGANVLTF
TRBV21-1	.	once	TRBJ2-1	TGTGCCAGCAGCAAAGACCAGTCGAGAACTAGCGGGATTTGGAGATGGATGGGTGAGCAGTTCTTC	CASSKDQSRTSGIWRWMGEQFF
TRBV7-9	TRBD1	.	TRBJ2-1	TGTGCCAGCAGCTTAGACAGGGGTCAATACAATGAGCAGTTCTTC	CASSLDRGQYNEQFF
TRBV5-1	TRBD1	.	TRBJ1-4	TGCGCCAGCAGCTTGAGGGGGGACAGGGATAATGAAAAACTGTTTTTT	CASSLRGDRDNEKLFF
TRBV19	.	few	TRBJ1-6	TGTGCCAGCATGGACGGAGACTATAATTCACCCCTCCACTTT	CASMDGDYNSPLHF
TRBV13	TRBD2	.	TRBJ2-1	TGTGCCAGCAGCTTGCGACTAGCGGCAAACAATGAGCAGTTCTTC	CASSLRLAANNEQFF
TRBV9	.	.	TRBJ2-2	TGTGCCAGCAGCGCCGGCACTAGTTATCCCGGGGAGCTGTTTTTT	CASSAGTSYPGELFF
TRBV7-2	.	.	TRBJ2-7	TGTGCCAGCGGTAGAGCCTACGAGCAGTACTTC	CASGRAYEQYF
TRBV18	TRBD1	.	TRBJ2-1	TGTGCCAGCTCCGCCCAGGGGGCGCAAAATGAGCAGTTCTTC	CASSAQGAQNEQFF
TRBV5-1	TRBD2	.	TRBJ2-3	TGCGCCAGCCGTCCCCTAGCGGGAGGCACAGATACGCAGTATTTT	CASRPLAGGTDTQYF